Sequencing of this T cell receptor (beta chain) was carried out in a study of T cells in narcolepsy. Profiled with immunoSEQ multiplex PCR; TCRdb holds only in-frame clones, not every one. The sample yields around 35,000 clones, roughly 80% seen once. The clonotype comes from a human donor in good health. Sequencing was performed on memory (CD45RA-) CD4+ T cells from blood.

The CDR3 bases are TGTGCCAGCAGCTCCCCCCCTGGTGATACGCAGTATTTT. It translates to CASSSPPGDTQYF. This chain links TRBV11-3 with TRBJ2-3, with D uncertain. Trimming removed 4 bases from V and 6 bases from J, with 11 bases in between. CDR3 length: 13 residues. From germline, CDR1 is SGHNT and CDR2 YENEEA.